The rows below give T cell receptor beta chains drawn from one sample of a study of spatial heterogeneity in lung cancer. TCRdb analysed the 5' RACE reads with MiXCR anew, one entry per CDR3 protein. The table lists about 120,000 distinct CDR3 sequences, approximately 11% of them singletons, with roughly 26% in the top ten. Sequencing used PBMCs, obtained at follow-up. Receptors originate from a female donor with early-stage non-small cell lung cancer. Both conserved end residues are part of each CDR3. The D gene is left open where the match is weak. A row's size may be missing; if present it is once, few, many or a size class.

TGTGCCAGCAGTCCGCGGGCCCGTCCCGAGCAGTACTTC,CASSPRARPEQYF,TRBJ2-7,TRBV27,many,-,13
TGCGCCAGCAGTCAACGTGGACAACTTGACAACTACAATGAGCAGTTCTTC,CASSQRGQLDNYNEQFF,TRBJ2-1,TRBV23-1,-,-,17
TGTGCCAGCAGTCAACAGACAGGGGGCAATTCACCCCTCCACTTT,CASSQQTGGNSPLHF,TRBJ1-6,TRBV6-6,few,TRBD1,15
TGTGCCAGCAGCTCCCAGCCCGTGGGAAAGGGGAGCTCCTACAATGAGCAGTTCTTC,CASSSQPVGKGSSYNEQFF,TRBJ2-1,TRBV7-6,many,-,19
TGTGCCAGCACCCCCCGTACATGGAGCACAGATACGCAGTATTTT,CASTPRTWSTDTQYF,TRBJ2-3,TRBV12-3/TRBV12-4,-,-,15
TGCGCCAGCAGGGGGGGCAGGAGCTCCTACGAGCAGTACTTC,CASRGGRSSYEQYF,TRBJ2-7,TRBV5-1,once,-,14
TGTGCCAGCAGTCAGACAGGACAGTTAAAGACTGGAAACACCATATATTTT,CASSQTGQLKTGNTIYF,TRBJ1-3,TRBV3-1,many,-,17
TGTGCCTGGAGTAGCGGGATCTACAATGAGCAGTTCTTC,CAWSSGIYNEQFF,TRBJ2-1,TRBV30,few,TRBD2,13
TGCGCCAGCAGACCGATGGGGGGCAGCTACGAGCAGTACTTC,CASRPMGGSYEQYF,TRBJ2-7,TRBV5-1,few,-,14
TGTGCCAGCAGCCAAGTACCCGGGGAGCTGTTTTTT,CASSQVPGELFF,TRBJ2-2,TRBV3-1,many,-,12
TGTGCCAGCAGTCCAAGGCTAGCCCTGGCGGGAGGGGTAGAGAATGAGCAGTTCTTC,CASSPRLALAGGVENEQFF,TRBJ2-1,TRBV27,few,TRBD2,19
TGCAGTGCTAGAGATGGCAGACACAATGAGCAGTTCTTC,CSARDGRHNEQFF,TRBJ2-1,TRBV20-1,-,-,13
TGCGCCAGCAGCCAGGGAATAAGGGGAAATGAGCAGTTCTTC,CASSQGIRGNEQFF,TRBJ2-1,TRBV4-1,few,-,14
TGTGCCAGCAGTTTATCGGGAGAGGACACTGAAGCTTTCTTT,CASSLSGEDTEAFF,TRBJ1-1,TRBV27,-,-,14
TGTGCCATCAGTGAGTTGGGACTAGCCACAGATACGCAGTATTTT,CAISELGLATDTQYF,TRBJ2-3,TRBV10-3,many,TRBD2,15
TGCAGCGTTGAAGATCGGGGGAGGGTTCAGTACTTC,CSVEDRGRVQYF,TRBJ2-4,TRBV29-1,few,TRBD2,12
TGTGCCAGCTCACCACCGGGATTTGGGGAGGAAAAACTGTTTTTT,CASSPPGFGEEKLFF,TRBJ1-4,TRBV18,few,-,15
TGTGCCAGCAGCCCCATGTGGGGTTCTGAAGCTTTCTTT,CASSPMWGSEAFF,TRBJ1-1,TRBV11-2,-,-,13
TGTGCCAGCAGCTTGATGAAGACCCAGTACTTC,CASSLMKTQYF,TRBJ2-5,TRBV5-6,-,-,11
TGTGCCAGCAGCGCAACAGGGGACGCCAATCAGCCCCAGCATTTT,CASSATGDANQPQHF,TRBJ1-5,TRBV2,few,TRBD1,15
TGTGCCAGCTCACCGACAGGGTTGGATCAGCCCCAGCATTTT,CASSPTGLDQPQHF,TRBJ1-5,TRBV18,-,TRBD1,14
TGTGCCAGCAGCTTAGGGTCTGTCACTAGCGGGAGGACCTTCAATGAGCAGTTCTTC,CASSLGSVTSGRTFNEQFF,TRBJ2-1,TRBV7-9,many,TRBD2,19
TGCAGCGTTAATCTTAGCTCTGGAAACACCATATATTTT,CSVNLSSGNTIYF,TRBJ1-3,TRBV29-1,few,-,13
TGTGCCAGCAGCTTGCGATCTAGCGTGACTAGCACAGATACGCAGTATTTT,CASSLRSSVTSTDTQYF,TRBJ2-3,TRBV5-4,-,-,17
TGTGCCACCCTTGGAAGCGGGAGCATTCAAGAGACCCAGTACTTC,CATLGSGSIQETQYF,TRBJ2-5,TRBV25-1,few,TRBD2,15
TGTGCCAGCAGGGGAATGGACTCTAGCACAGATACGCAGTATTTT,CASRGMDSSTDTQYF,TRBJ2-3,TRBV6-1,-,-,15
TGTGCCAGCAGCTTAGCTCACTCTGGGGCCAACGTCCTGACTTTC,CASSLAHSGANVLTF,TRBJ2-6,TRBV7-2,-,-,15
TGTGCCACCAGCAGAGGGGGGCTCCAAGAGACCCAGTACTTC,CATSRGGLQETQYF,TRBJ2-5,TRBV15,-,-,14
TGTGCCAGCAGTTTAACCAATCCCCCTGAAGCTTTCTTT,CASSLTNPPEAFF,TRBJ1-1,TRBV28,many,-,13
TGTGCCAGCAGCCAATATACCCTATTGCAGAACACCGGGGAGCTGTTTTTT,CASSQYTLLQNTGELFF,TRBJ2-2,TRBV7-8,many,-,17
TGTGCCAGCAGTGAAGAATGGGACAGTTCTAGCACAGATACGCAGTATTTT,CASSEEWDSSSTDTQYF,TRBJ2-3,TRBV2,few,TRBD1,17